This T cell receptor beta chain emerged from a study of blood T cell repertoires in COVID-19. Assay: immunoSEQ multiplex PCR; the TCRdb copy retains only in-frame clones and omits some. The sample lists a few hundred thousand clones; 80% to 85% were seen once. V was clipped by 3 bases and J by 0 bases, with 3 bases between them. This CDR3 region has 12 residues. Germline V gives CDR1 DFQATT, CDR2 SNEGSKA (reference sequence). Donors in Cohort 3 counted as recovered after two negative PCRs, clearance, or symptom resolution. A note on this clone: The sample holds other DNA sequences that translate to the same CDR3.

The sequenced sample consisted of PBMCs or T cells enriched from blood (not recorded which). This TCR came from a woman in her fifties or sixties who had recovered from COVID-19. The chain carries TRBV20-1 and TRBJ1-5; D gene ambiguous. The CDR3 sequence: CSASRSNQPQHF. The CDR3 nucleotides read TGCAGTGCTAGTCGTAGCAATCAGCCCCAGCATTTT.